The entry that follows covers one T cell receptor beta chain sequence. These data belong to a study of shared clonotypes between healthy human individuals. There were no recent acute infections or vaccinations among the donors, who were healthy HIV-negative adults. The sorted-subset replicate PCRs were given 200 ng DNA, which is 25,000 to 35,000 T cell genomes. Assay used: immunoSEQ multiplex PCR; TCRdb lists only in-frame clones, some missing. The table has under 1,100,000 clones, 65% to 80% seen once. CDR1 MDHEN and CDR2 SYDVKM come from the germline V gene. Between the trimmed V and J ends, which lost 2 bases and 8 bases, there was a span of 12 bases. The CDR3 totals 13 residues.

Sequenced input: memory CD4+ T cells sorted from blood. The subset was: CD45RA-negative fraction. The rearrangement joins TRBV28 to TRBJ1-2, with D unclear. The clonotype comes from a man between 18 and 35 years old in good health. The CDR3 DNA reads TGTGCCAGCAGTTTAGAGAGGGAGTGGGGCTACACCTTC. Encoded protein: CASSLEREWGYTF.